This paragraph covers one TCR beta chain sequence. Its cognate antigen is unknown. Then a second PCR, running roughly 7 to 11 cycles, was carried out with a sample-barcoded 5' primer and a J-beta primer mix. Each of the cDNA molecules was tagged by a template-switch adaptor with 12 random nucleotides. TCRdb called the 5' RACE reads again in MiXCR, with one record for every CDR3 protein. Here the sample spans hundreds of thousands of distinct CDR3 sequences, roughly 43% being singletons. The record originates from a study of blood T cells in healthy people across ages. Total RNA was isolated from each sample in quantities of at least 6 micrograms. Findings and limits, study-wide: Estimates of diversity drawn from one million T cells were considered underestimates.

CDR1 DFQATT and CDR2 SNEGSKA come from the germline V gene (reference sequence). The CDR3 has 18 residues. Trimming cost V 4 bases and J 3 bases; bases outside gene matches: 15. The chain employs TRBV20-1 and TRBJ2-6, with 7 positions matching TRBD1. The TCR originated in a man older than 75 in good health. Material for sequencing was blood. The CDR3 nucleotides read TGCAGTGCTATGACTACCGGGACAGTTGGATTTGGGGCCAACGTCCTGACTTTC. It translates to CSAMTTGTVGFGANVLTF.